A single T cell receptor (beta chain) is shown here with its context. Its antigen is unknown. The entry originates in a study of shared clonotypes between healthy human individuals. Background on the study: Researchers drew samples from a couple of women and three men aged 18 to 49.

General study results and limits: Even with large depth, rarefaction showed that sorted-subset sequencing was incomplete. The represented genetic and exposure-history diversity was limited by the small number of donors.

Germline assignment: CDR1 KGHSY and CDR2 FQNENV. The CDR3 totals 17 residues. V dropped 2 bases and J dropped 5 bases, with 21 bases sitting between them. How the authors handled the data: Junction-only immunoSEQ sequences carried no quality scores, so filtering differed. Libraries were prepared by immunoSEQ multiplex PCR; TCRdb keeps only in-frame clonotypes and omits some of them. The V and J calls and clone size were taken over from that table, and D and trimming were inferred from the DNA. Found here are 650,000 to 750,000 clones, around 72% of them singletons; the top ten hold under 2%. Sequencing input: memory CD4+ T cells sorted from blood. The subset here: CD45RA-negative fraction. The V and J genes are TRBV16 and TRBJ1-1, with a weak D call TRBD1 (5 bases). The receptor was isolated from a woman aged 25 to 39 in good health. CDR3 sequence: CASSQKLAGLAQTEAFF. Here the CDR3 DNA reads TGTGCCAGCAGCCAAAAGTTGGCGGGGCTTGCTCAGACTGAAGCTTTCTTT. Based on the CDR3 plus reference TRBV16 and TRBJ1-1, the full variable domain is GEEVAQTPKHLVRGEGQKAKLYCAPIKGHSYVFWYQQVLKNEFKFLISFQNENVFDETGMPKERFSAKCLPNSPCSLEIQATKLEDSAVYFCASSQKLAGLAQTEAFFGQGTRLTVV.